The text below deals with one TCR beta chain. Antigen specificity is unknown. The sample originates from a study of shared clonotypes between healthy human individuals. Genomic DNA from each subset was divided evenly over several immunoSEQ plates. Method: immunoSEQ multiplex PCR; TCRdb's copy keeps in-frame clones and lacks some. The sample has hundreds of thousands of clones; about 80% are singletons. Study outcomes and limitations: Few donors restricted represented genetic and exposure-history diversity.

CDR1 is SGHTA and CDR2 is FQGNSA in the germline V gene. Trimming cost V 5 bases and J 8 bases, with 15 bases left between them. The CDR3 runs to 13 residues. This receptor was obtained from a woman aged 40 to 49 in good health. Some clones in this sample may be carry-over from other donors' samples. The gene calls are TRBV7-2 and TRBJ1-2; D call uncertain. Sequencing was done on a sample of PBMCs. CDR3 loop: CASSPQRVGGYTF. The DNA for the CDR3 is TGTGCCAGCAGCCCCCAGAGGGTAGGGGGCTACACCTTC.